This T cell receptor beta chain was recorded in a study of blood T cell repertoires in COVID-19. Sequenced by immunoSEQ multiplex PCR; TCRdb stores in-frame clones only, minus some. The table has a few hundred thousand clones, approximately 85% seen once. The V end was cut by 1 base, the J end by 5 bases, with 8 bases between. Germline assignment: CDR1 LGHNA and CDR2 YSLEER. The CDR3 is 14 residues long. The source of this sequence is a human donor with COVID-19, enrolled during active disease. The donor label of this sample is uncertain. The rearrangement links TRBV4-3 to TRBJ2-2, with D possibly being TRBD2 (5 bases). Sequencing used peripheral blood. The CDR3 DNA is TGCGCCAGCAGCCAAGTTCTAGCAACCGGGGAGCTGTTTTTT. Translation gives CASSQVLATGELFF.